The present T cell receptor beta chain was sequenced within a study of OX40 agonist ivuxolimab in advanced cancers. Points from the study as a whole: Among the least clonally expanded were partial responders at 0.1-3.0 mg/kg.

This CDR3 comprises 15 residues. V was clipped by 4 bases and J by 1 base; unmatched bases: 3. The germline gives CDR1 KGHSH, CDR2 LQKENI. This clone has only one observation. Its target is not known. On cycle 4 day 1 and cycle 7 day 1, as well as at baseline, blood was sampled. TCRdb's table, derived via immunoSEQ multiplex PCR, lists solely in-frame clones and lacks some. The table lists around 35,000 clones, roughly three quarters of them singletons. The sequenced sample was CD4+ or CD8+ T cells sorted from blood, obtained in a trial of the OX40 agonist ivuxolimab. The sequence came from an adult with an advanced solid tumor such as melanoma, head and neck, liver or kidney cancer. The rearrangement uses TRBV18 and TRBJ2-3; 9 bases are a match to TRBD2. CDR3 loop: CASSLTSGGTDTQYF. The CDR3 DNA reads TGTGCCAGCTCACTGACTAGCGGAGGCACAGATACGCAGTATTTT.